Listed below are T cell receptor beta chains from one sample, sequenced in a study of T cell repertoires in ileal Crohn's disease. The method was immunoSEQ multiplex PCR; TCRdb's version includes in-frame clones alone and lacks a portion of them. The table records some 11,000 clones, just under 75% of them present only once. The sample consisted of ileal tissue. All receptors derive from an adult with Crohn's disease. Each CDR3 is given with its conserved first and last residue. A D gene is named only where the DNA matches it firmly. Clone sizes are given selectively: once, few, many, or a class where the clone is expanded.

v_call	d_call	clone_size	cdr3_length	j_call	cdr3_aa	cdr3_nt
TRBV9	TRBD2	-	14	TRBJ2-5	CASSGRGGLETQYF	TGTGCCAGCAGCGGGCGGGGGGGGCTTGAGACCCAGTACTTC
TRBV28	TRBD1	once	14	TRBJ2-3	CASSPDRGRNTQYF	TGTGCCAGCAGCCCTGACAGGGGGAGGAATACGCAGTATTTT
TRBV13	-	-	13	TRBJ1-1	CASSLEGDTEAFF	TGTGCCAGCAGCTTAGAAGGGGACACTGAAGCTTTCTTT
TRBV28	TRBD1	-	18	TRBJ2-1	CASRRRTGGGYVRNEQFF	TGTGCCAGCAGACGACGGACAGGGGGCGGGTATGTTCGGAATGAGCAGTTCTTC
TRBV27	-	-	14	TRBJ2-7	CASSSRGATYEQYF	TGTGCCAGCAGTTCCAGGGGGGCAACCTACGAGCAGTACTTC
TRBV5-6	-	-	15	TRBJ2-7	CASSLGWAPAYEQYF	TGTGCCAGCAGCTTGGGGTGGGCCCCGGCCTACGAGCAGTACTTC
TRBV2	-	-	11	TRBJ1-2	CASSLQARYTF	TGTGCCAGCAGTCTCCAGGCGCGCTACACCTTC
TRBV27	-	-	14	TRBJ2-7	CASSSEGLVYEQYF	TGTGCCAGCAGTTCCGAGGGACTGGTCTACGAGCAGTACTTC
TRBV28	-	few	15	TRBJ2-4	CASSLRSASKNIQYF	TGTGCCAGCAGTTTAAGGAGCGCTTCCAAAAACATTCAGTACTTC
TRBV4-1	TRBD1	-	17	TRBJ2-3	CASSQDGTGGTLDTQYF	TGCGCCAGCAGCCAAGACGGGACAGGGGGTACCTTGGATACGCAGTATTTT
TRBV30	-	few	15	TRBJ2-7	CAWRNTLGGSYEQYF	TGTGCCTGGCGTAACACCCTCGGCGGTTCCTACGAGCAGTACTTC
TRBV6-5	TRBD1	-	14	TRBJ1-4	CASSYSTRSGGLFF	TGTGCCAGCAGTTACTCGACACGCTCAGGGGGACTGTTTTTT
TRBV5-1	TRBD2	few	15	TRBJ2-7	CASSTEGLAGYEQYF	TGCGCCAGCAGCACCGAGGGACTAGCCGGGTACGAGCAGTACTTC
TRBV27	-	-	15	TRBJ2-7	CASSLRLGYPGEQYF	TGTGCCAGCAGTCTCCGCTTGGGCTACCCGGGAGAGCAGTACTTC
TRBV5-6	TRBD1	-	14	TRBJ1-5	CASSRGTDNQPQHF	TGTGCCAGCAGCCGTGGGACAGACAATCAGCCCCAGCATTTT
TRBV7-9	-	-	14	TRBJ1-1	CASSTRTANTEAFF	TGTGCCAGCAGCACGCGGACAGCCAACACTGAAGCTTTCTTT
TRBV9	TRBD2	-	15	TRBJ2-7	CASSVEREASYEQYF	TGTGCCAGCAGCGTAGAGCGGGAAGCCTCCTACGAGCAGTACTTC
TRBV18	-	few	14	TRBJ1-4	CASAEGSTNEKLFF	TGTGCCAGCGCGGAGGGGTCGACTAATGAAAAACTGTTTTTT
TRBV7-2	TRBD1	-	15	TRBJ1-2	CASSGRTGVFGGYTF	TGTGCCAGCAGCGGAAGGACAGGGGTTTTTGGTGGCTACACCTTC
TRBV7-8	TRBD1	once	15	TRBJ1-2	CASSTGAGPRDGYTF	TGTGCCAGCAGCACAGGGGCCGGGCCCCGGGATGGCTACACCTTC
TRBV27	-	once	14	TRBJ2-1	CASSRGEGLDEQFF	TGTGCCAGCAGTAGGGGGGAGGGCCTCGATGAGCAGTTCTTC
TRBV6-6	-	-	15	TRBJ1-4	CASSYGTDGGEKLFF	TGTGCCAGCAGTTACGGAACGGACGGAGGGGAAAAACTGTTTTTT
TRBV6-5	-	few	15	TRBJ2-1	CASKGDRSYYNEQFF	TGTGCCAGCAAGGGAGACAGGTCTTACTACAATGAGCAGTTCTTC
TRBV7-6	-	few	17	TRBJ2-2	CASSFSTGSIVAGELFF	TGTGCCAGCAGCTTCTCGACGGGAAGTATAGTAGCCGGGGAGCTGTTTTTT
TRBV19	-	-	14	TRBJ2-3	CASSALTQGKGQYF	TGTGCCAGTAGTGCCCTAACTCAGGGTAAGGGGCAGTATTTT
TRBV7-8	TRBD2	few	18	TRBJ2-7	CASSSPLTSGRAKGEQYF	TGTGCCAGCAGCTCCCCCCTTACTAGCGGGAGGGCCAAAGGCGAGCAGTACTTC
TRBV6-1	TRBD1	-	14	TRBJ2-3	CASRRQGHTDTQYF	TGTGCCAGCAGACGACAGGGCCACACAGATACGCAGTATTTT
TRBV11-2	TRBD1	-	16	TRBJ1-5	CARGGTGQGRHQPQHF	TGTGCCAGAGGCGGGACGGGACAGGGGAGGCATCAGCCCCAGCATTTT
TRBV18	TRBD1	-	16	TRBJ1-2	CASSPRSVGGNYGYTF	TGTGCCAGCTCACCCCGGAGCGTAGGGGGCAACTATGGCTACACCTTC
TRBV2	-	-	13	TRBJ1-5	CASGPGSNQPQHF	TGTGCCAGCGGCCCCGGGAGCAATCAGCCCCAGCATTTT